The sequence of this T cell receptor beta chain was determined in a study of shared clonotypes between healthy human individuals. Study results and limitations: A small donor pool kept down the genetic and exposure-history diversity that was represented. Sample collection involved blood only; tissue repertoires are likely different.

This CDR3 contains 17 residues. Between the trimmed V and J ends, which lost 3 bases and 0 bases, there was a span of 15 bases. Per the germline V gene, CDR1 is MDHEN and CDR2 is SYDVKM. In replicate PCRs of sorted subsets, about 190 ng DNA, approximately 32,000 T cell genomes, was used. Sequenced by immunoSEQ multiplex PCR; TCRdb stores in-frame clones only, minus some. The sample holds over 850,000 clones, 75% to 85% seen once. Turning to this clone: Its antigen is currently unknown.

Sequencing was carried out using memory CD4+ T cells from PBMCs. Specified subset: CD45RA-negative fraction. The rearrangement links TRBV28 to TRBJ2-1; D may be TRBD1 or TRBD2 (5 bases each). The TCR was taken from a man aged 18 to 30 in good health. Some clones in this sample may be carry-over from other donors' samples. The CDR3 sequence: CASSFSLGRSSYNEQFF. The CDR3 DNA sequence: TGTGCCAGCAGTTTTTCCCTGGGACGGAGCTCCTACAATGAGCAGTTCTTC.